This T cell receptor beta chain was identified in a study of response to subunit inactivated influenza vaccine. General observations from the study: Authors proposed each seasonal influenza vaccination draws in few new T cells.

CDR3 length equals 15 residues. Trimming removed 2 bases from V and 2 bases from J, with 13 bases in between. Germline CDR1 is MDHEN and CDR2 is SYDVKM. This clonotype has just a few counts. The antigen remains unidentified. From the RT-PCR reads, TCRdb called clonotypes with MiXCR, one entry per CDR3 protein. Of roughly 700,000 distinct CDR3 sequences listed, roughly 14% are singletons. The clonotype was recovered from a man aged 50 or older who received an inactivated influenza vaccine. The V and J genes are TRBV28 and TRBJ2-7; D might be TRBD1 (6 bases). The sequenced sample was PBMCs from blood, obtained 11 to 12 days after vaccination. CDR3 coding DNA: TGTGCCAGCAGTTTAGACGAAAGGGGGACCTACGAGCAGTACTTC. It encodes CASSLDERGTYEQYF.